Listed below are T cell receptor beta chains from one sample, sequenced in a study of regulatory T cells in long-lasting Graves disease. TCRdb fed the multiplex PCR reads into MiXCR, producing one record per CDR3 protein. Here the sample spans over 450,000 distinct CDR3 sequences, 12% being singletons. This sample was also put to use in a study of T cells in Graves' hyperthyroidism and ophthalmopathy.

Sequencing was performed on peripheral blood mononuclear cells (PBMCs), taken at new diagnosis, from a patient treated with antithyroid drugs. The receptors were gathered from a woman in her thirties with Graves disease. Each CDR3 is given with its conserved first and last residue. The D gene is left open where the match is weak. Not every row has a clone size; where given, it reads once, few, many or a size class.

clone_size j_call d_call v_call cdr3_aa cdr3_nt
- TRBJ2-7 TRBD2 TRBV30 CAWTSGSITYEQYF TGTGCCTGGACTAGCGGGAGTATTACCTACGAGCAGTACTTC
few TRBJ2-1 - TRBV6-5 CASSYTGYNEQLF TGTGCCAGCAGTTACACGGGGTACAATGAGCAGCTCTTC
many TRBJ1-6 TRBD1 TRBV20-1 CSARRAGTGPSSYNSPLHF TGCAGTGCTAGAAGAGCCGGGACAGGGCCAAGCTCCTATAATTCACCCCTCCACTTT
- TRBJ2-6 - TRBV5-1 CASSLEGRGANVLTF TGCGCCAGCAGCTTGGAGGGACGTGGGGCCAACGTCCTGACTTTC
many TRBJ1-3 - TRBV6-2/TRBV6-3 CASSYWGPADTIYF TGTGCCAGCAGTTACTGGGGGCCGGCGGACACCATATATTTT
many TRBJ1-6 - TRBV28 CASSPLQLYNSPLHF TGTGCCAGCAGTCCCCTACAGCTTTATAATTCACCCCTCCACTTT
many TRBJ1-4 TRBD1 TRBV20-1 CSARDPRGQGEKLFF TGCAGTGCTAGAGATCCTAGGGGACAGGGGGAGAAACTGTTTTTT
many TRBJ2-7 TRBD2 TRBV7-3 CASSLTGLAGSKNEQYF TGTGCCAGCAGCTTAACAGGGCTAGCGGGATCGAAGAACGAGCAGTACTTC
many TRBJ2-7 TRBD2 TRBV6-1 CASSASGALGEQYF TGTGCCAGCAGTGCAAGCGGGGCCTTAGGCGAGCAGTACTTC
many TRBJ2-4 TRBD2 TRBV6-2/TRBV6-3 CASSYSISPASGTVTKNIQYF TGTGCCAGCAGTTACTCGATCAGTCCGGCTAGCGGTACTGTAACCAAAAACATTCAGTACTTC
few TRBJ2-1 - TRBV4-1 CASSSGVGGVYEQFF TGCGCCAGCAGTTCAGGGGTGGGGGGAGTATATGAGCAGTTCTTC
- TRBJ2-1 - TRBV10-3 CAISALGLGYEQFF TGTGCCATCAGTGCGCTAGGATTGGGCTATGAGCAGTTCTTC
many TRBJ2-3 - TRBV9 CASSVAAFTDTQYF TGTGCCAGCAGCGTAGCGGCCTTCACAGATACGCAGTATTTT